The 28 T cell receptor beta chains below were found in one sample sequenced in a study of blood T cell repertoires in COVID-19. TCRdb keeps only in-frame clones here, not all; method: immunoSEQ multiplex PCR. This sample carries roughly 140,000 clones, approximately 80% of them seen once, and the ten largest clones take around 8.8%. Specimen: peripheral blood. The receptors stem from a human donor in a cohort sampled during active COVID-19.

The CDR3 spells CATPLAWTRPTYEQYF. The CDR3, as DNA: TGTGCCACCCCCTTAGCCTGGACTAGGCCTACCTACGAGCAGTACTTC. The chain joins TRBV27 to TRBJ2-7, with TRBD2 identical over 7 bases. Germline V gives CDR1 MNHEY, CDR2 SMNVEV (reference sequence). The CDR3 loop spans 16 amino acids. V shed 10 bases and J 2 bases; nucleotides not matched to a gene: 17.

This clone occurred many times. This CDR3 reads CASSGQGNTEAFF. CDR3 coding DNA: TGTGCCAGCAGTGGACAGGGGAACACTGAAGCTTTCTTT. The rearrangement links TRBV2 to TRBJ1-1; 7 nucleotides line up with TRBD1. Germline V gene sequence: CDR1 SNHLY, CDR2 FYNNEI. The V gene end was trimmed by 4 bases and the J gene end by 1 base; junction bases not matched to a gene: 0. This CDR3 region has 13 residues.

The CDR3 bases are TGTGCCAGCAGCTTAGATGGGGGAGGTGATCAGCCCCAGCATTTT. Amino acids: CASSLDGGGDQPQHF. The chain links TRBV7-2 to TRBJ1-5, with D possibly being TRBD1 (5 bases). There are 15 residues in the CDR3. V lost 1 base, J lost 5 bases, and 12 bases lay in between. Germline-derived CDR1 and CDR2 are SGHTA and FQGNSA.

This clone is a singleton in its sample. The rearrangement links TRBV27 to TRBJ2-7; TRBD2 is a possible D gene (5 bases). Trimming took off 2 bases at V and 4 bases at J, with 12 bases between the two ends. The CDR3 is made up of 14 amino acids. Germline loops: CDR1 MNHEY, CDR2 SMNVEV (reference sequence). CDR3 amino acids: CASSLRVASYEQYF. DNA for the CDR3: TGTGCCAGCAGTTTACGGGTAGCGTCGTACGAGCAGTACTTC.

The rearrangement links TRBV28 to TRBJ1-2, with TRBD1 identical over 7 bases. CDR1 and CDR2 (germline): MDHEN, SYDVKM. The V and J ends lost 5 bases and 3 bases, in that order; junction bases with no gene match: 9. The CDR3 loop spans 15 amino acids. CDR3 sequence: CASSLGQAFDYGYTF. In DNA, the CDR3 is TGTGCCAGCAGTCTTGGACAGGCGTTTGACTATGGCTACACCTTC.

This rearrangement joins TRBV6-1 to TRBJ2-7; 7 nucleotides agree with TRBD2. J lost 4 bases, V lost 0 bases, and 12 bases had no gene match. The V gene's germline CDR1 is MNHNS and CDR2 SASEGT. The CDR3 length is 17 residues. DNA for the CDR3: TGTGCCAGCAGTGAAGCAGGTAGGGCTAGCGGCCAGTACGAGCAGTACTTC. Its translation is CASSEAGRASGQYEQYF.

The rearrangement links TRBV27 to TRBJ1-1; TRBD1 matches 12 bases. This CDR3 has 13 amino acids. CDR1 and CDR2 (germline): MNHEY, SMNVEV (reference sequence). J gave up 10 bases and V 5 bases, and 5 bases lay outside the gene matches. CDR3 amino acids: CASSPGQGAGAFF. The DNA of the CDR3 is TGTGCCAGCAGTCCGGGACAGGGGGCAGGAGCTTTCTTT.

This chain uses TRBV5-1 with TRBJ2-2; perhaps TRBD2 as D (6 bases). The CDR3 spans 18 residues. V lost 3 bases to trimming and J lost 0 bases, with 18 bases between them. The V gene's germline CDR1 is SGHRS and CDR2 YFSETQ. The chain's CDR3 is CASSSTAGRIANTGELFF. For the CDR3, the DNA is TGCGCCAGCAGCTCCACCGCGGGAAGAATCGCGAACACCGGGGAGCTGTTTTTT. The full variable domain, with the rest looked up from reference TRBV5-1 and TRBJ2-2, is KAGVTQTPRYLIKTRGQQVTLSCSPISGHRSVSWYQQTPGQGLQFLFEYFSETQRNKGNFPGRFSGRQFSNSRSEMNVSTLELGDSALYLCASSSTAGRIANTGELFFGEGSRLTVL.

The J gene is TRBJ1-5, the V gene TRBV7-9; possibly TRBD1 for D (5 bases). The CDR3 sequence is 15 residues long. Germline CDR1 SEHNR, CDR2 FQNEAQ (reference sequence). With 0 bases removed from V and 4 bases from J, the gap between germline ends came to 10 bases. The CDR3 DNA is TGTGCCAGCAGCTTAGCAGGGGCGTATAATCAGCCCCAGCATTTT. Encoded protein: CASSLAGAYNQPQHF. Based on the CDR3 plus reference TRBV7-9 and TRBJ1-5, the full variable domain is DTGVSQNPRHKITKRGQNVTFRCDPISEHNRLYWYRQTLGQGPEFLTYFQNEAQLEKSRLLSDRFSAERPKGSFSTLEIQRTEQGDSAMYLCASSLAGAYNQPQHFGDGTRLSIL.

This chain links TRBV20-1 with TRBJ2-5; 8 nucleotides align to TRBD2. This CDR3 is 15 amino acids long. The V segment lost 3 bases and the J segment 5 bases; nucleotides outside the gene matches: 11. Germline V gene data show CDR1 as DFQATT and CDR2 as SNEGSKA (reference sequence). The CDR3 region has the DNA TGCAGTGCTAGTGTGGCGGGAGGCACCCGGGAGACCCAGTACTTC. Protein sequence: CSASVAGGTRETQYF.

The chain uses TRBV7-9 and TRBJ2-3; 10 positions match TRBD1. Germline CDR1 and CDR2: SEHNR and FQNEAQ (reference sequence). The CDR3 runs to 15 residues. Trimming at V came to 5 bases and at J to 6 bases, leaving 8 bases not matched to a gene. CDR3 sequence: CASSPPPGQGDTQYF. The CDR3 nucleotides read TGTGCCAGCAGCCCCCCCCCGGGACAGGGGGATACGCAGTATTTT.

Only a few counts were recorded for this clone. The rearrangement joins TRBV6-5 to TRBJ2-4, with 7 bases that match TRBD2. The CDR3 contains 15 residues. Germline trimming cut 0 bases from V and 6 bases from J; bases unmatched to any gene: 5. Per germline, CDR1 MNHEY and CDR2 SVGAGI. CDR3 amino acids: CASSYSIASGNIQYF. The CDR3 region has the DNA TGTGCCAGCAGTTACTCGATTGCTAGCGGAAACATTCAGTACTTC.

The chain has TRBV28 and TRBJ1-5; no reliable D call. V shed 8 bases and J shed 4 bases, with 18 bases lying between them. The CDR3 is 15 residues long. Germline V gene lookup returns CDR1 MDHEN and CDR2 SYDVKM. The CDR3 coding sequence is TGTGCCAGCTATAGTCTCTTGTTCGGGAATCAGCCCCAGCATTTT. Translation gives CASYSLLFGNQPQHF. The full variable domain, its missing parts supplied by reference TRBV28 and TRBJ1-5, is DVKVTQSSRYLVKRTGEKVFLECVQDMDHENMFWYRQDPGLGLRLIYFSYDVKMKEKGDIPEGYSVSREKKERFSLILESASTNQTSMYLCASYSLLFGNQPQHFGDGTRLSIL.

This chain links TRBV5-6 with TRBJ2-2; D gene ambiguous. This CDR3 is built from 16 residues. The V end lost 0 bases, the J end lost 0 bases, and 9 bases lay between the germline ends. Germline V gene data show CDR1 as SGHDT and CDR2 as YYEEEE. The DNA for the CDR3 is TGTGCCAGCAGCTTGGCGGCGAGCGCGAACACCGGGGAGCTGTTTTTT. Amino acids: CASSLAASANTGELFF.

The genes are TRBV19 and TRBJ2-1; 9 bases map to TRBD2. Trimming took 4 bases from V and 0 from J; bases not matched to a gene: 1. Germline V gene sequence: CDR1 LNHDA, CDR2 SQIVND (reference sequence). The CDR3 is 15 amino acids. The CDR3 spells CASSTSGNSYNEQFF. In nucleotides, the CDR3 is TGTGCCAGTAGTACTAGCGGGAACTCCTACAATGAGCAGTTCTTC.

In DNA, the CDR3 is TGTGCCAGCAGTGGGTCGGCAGGGGAGCATCAGCCCCAGCATTTT. This codes for CASSGSAGEHQPQHF. The rearrangement joins TRBV28 to TRBJ1-5, with D perhaps matching TRBD1 (6 bases). The CDR3 sequence is 15 residues long. Germline CDR1 and CDR2: MDHEN and SYDVKM. Between the trimmed V and J ends, which lost 5 bases and 5 bases, there was a span of 16 bases.

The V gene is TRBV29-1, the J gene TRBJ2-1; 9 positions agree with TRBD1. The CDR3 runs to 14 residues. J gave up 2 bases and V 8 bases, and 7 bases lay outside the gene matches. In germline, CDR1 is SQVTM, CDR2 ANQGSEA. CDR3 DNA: TGCAGCTCTAAGGGACAGGGCACCTACAATGAGCAGTTCTTC. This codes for CSSKGQGTYNEQFF.

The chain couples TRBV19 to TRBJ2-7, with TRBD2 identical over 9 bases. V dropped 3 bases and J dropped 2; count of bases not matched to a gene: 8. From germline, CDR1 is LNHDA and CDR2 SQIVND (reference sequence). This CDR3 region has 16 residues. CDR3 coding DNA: TGTGCCAGTAGTATGCGGCTAGCGGGGACTACCTACGAGCAGTACTTC. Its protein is CASSMRLAGTTYEQYF.

The CDR3 sequence is CSASHPGQGAYEQYF. CDR3 coding DNA: TGCAGTGCTAGTCATCCTGGACAGGGTGCTTACGAGCAGTACTTC. The gene calls are TRBV20-1 and TRBJ2-7; 8 bases match TRBD1. The CDR3 length is 15 residues. Germline assignment: CDR1 DFQATT and CDR2 SNEGSKA (reference sequence). Trimming at V came to 3 bases and at J to 4 bases, leaving 11 bases not matched to a gene.

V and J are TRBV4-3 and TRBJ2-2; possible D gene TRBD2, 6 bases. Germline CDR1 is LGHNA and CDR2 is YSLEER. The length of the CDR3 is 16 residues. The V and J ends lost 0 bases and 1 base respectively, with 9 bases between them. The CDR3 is CASSQDRGGNTGELFF. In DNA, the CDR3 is TGCGCCAGCAGCCAAGATAGGGGAGGGAACACCGGGGAGCTGTTTTTT.

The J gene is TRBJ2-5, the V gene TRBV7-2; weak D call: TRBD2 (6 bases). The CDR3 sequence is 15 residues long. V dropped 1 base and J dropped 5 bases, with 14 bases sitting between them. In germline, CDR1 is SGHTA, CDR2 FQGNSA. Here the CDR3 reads CASSLGRASVETQYF. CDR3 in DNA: TGTGCCAGCAGCTTAGGACGGGCTAGCGTGGAGACCCAGTACTTC.

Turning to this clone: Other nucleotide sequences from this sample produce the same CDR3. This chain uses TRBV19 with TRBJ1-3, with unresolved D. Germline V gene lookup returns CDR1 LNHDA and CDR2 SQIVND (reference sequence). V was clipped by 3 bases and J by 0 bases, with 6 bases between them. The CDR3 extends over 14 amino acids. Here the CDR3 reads CASSIGGSGNTIYF. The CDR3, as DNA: TGTGCCAGTAGTATCGGCGGCTCTGGAAACACCATATATTTT.

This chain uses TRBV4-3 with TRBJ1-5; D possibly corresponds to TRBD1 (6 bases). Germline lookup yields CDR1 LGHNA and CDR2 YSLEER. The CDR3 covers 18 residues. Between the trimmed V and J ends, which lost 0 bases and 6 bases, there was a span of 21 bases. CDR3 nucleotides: TGCGCCAGCAGCCAAGATTTGGGGACACCGAACGTGTTTCAGCCCCAGCATTTT. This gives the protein CASSQDLGTPNVFQPQHF.

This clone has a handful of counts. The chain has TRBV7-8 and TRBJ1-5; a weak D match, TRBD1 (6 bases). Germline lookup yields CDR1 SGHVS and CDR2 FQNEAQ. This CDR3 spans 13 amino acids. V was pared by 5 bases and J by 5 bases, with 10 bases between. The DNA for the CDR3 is TGTGCCAGCAGCCTGAACAGGGATCAGCCCCAGCATTTT. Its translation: CASSLNRDQPQHF.

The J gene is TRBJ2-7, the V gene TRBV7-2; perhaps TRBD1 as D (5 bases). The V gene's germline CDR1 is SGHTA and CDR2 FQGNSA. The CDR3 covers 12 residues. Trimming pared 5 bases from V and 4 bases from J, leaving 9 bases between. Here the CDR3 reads CASSKTAYEQYF. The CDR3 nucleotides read TGTGCCAGCAGCAAGACAGCATACGAGCAGTACTTC.

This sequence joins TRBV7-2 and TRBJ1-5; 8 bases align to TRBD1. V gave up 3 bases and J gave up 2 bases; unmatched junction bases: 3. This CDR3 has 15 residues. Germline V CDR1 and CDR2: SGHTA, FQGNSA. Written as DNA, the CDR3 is TGTGCCAGCAGCTTTAGGGACAGGCGCAATCAGCCCCAGCATTTT. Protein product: CASSFRDRRNQPQHF. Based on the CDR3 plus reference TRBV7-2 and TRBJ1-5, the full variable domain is GAGVSQSPSNKVTEKGKDVELRCDPISGHTALYWYRQSLGQGLEFLIYFQGNSAPDKSGLPSDRFSAERTGGSVSTLTIQRTQQEDSAVYLCASSFRDRRNQPQHFGDGTRLSIL.

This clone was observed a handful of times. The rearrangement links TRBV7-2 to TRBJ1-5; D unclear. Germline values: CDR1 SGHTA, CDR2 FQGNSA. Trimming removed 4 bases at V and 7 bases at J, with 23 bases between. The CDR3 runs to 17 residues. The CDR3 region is CASSSFVGLLGRQPQHF. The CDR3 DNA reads TGTGCCAGCAGCTCCTTTGTGGGCTTGTTAGGGAGACAGCCCCAGCATTTT.

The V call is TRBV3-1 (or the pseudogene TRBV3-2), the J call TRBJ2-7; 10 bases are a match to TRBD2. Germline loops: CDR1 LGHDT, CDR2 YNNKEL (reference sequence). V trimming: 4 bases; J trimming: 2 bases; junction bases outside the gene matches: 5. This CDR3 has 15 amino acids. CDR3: CASSRGTSDPYEQYF. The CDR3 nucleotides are TGTGCCAGCAGCCGAGGGACTAGCGACCCCTACGAGCAGTACTTC.